This T cell receptor beta chain is drawn from a study of T cells in Graves' hyperthyroidism and ophthalmopathy. Amplified regions were TCR beta CDR3 sequences from RNA transcripts. During a first-round RT-PCR of the TCR CDR3, the HTBI primer set was used. TCRdb re-derived calls from the multiplex PCR reads in MiXCR, one entry per CDR3 protein. The table has fewer than 650,000 distinct CDR3 sequences, about 14% seen once; the top ten hold 5.8%. In germline, CDR1 is KGHSH, CDR2 LQKENI. V lost 2 bases, J lost 5 bases, and 10 bases lay in between. The length of the CDR3 is 14 residues. The sample consisted of blood. This rearrangement joins TRBV18 to TRBJ1-5; D possibly corresponds to TRBD1 (6 bases). This TCR was recovered from a woman younger than 45 with Graves' hyperthyroidism that later progressed to Graves' ophthalmopathy. In nucleotides, the CDR3 is TGTGCCAGCTCACCAGGGGGCGGGGATCAGCCCCAGCATTTT. This codes for CASSPGGGDQPQHF.